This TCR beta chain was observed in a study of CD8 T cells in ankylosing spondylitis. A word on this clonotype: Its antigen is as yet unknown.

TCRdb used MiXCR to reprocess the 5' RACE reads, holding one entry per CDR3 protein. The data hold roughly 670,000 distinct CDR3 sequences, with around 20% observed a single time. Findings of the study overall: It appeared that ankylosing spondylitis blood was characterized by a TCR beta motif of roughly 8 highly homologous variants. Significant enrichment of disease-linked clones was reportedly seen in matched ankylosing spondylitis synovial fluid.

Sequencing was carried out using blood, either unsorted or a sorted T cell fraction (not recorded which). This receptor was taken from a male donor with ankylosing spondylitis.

The chain's CDR3 is CAISESGPNTEAFF. In nucleotides, the CDR3 is TGTGCCATCAGTGAGTCGGGCCCTAACACTGAAGCTTTCTTT. V gene TRBV10-3 combines with J gene TRBJ1-1; D gene unclear. The V gene's germline CDR1 is ENHRY and CDR2 SYGVKD. The CDR3 contains 14 residues. V shed 0 bases and J shed 2 bases, with 7 bases lying between them.